The rows below give T cell receptor beta chains drawn from one sample of a study of cytomegalovirus exposure and HLA in healthy donors. Clones were read by immunoSEQ multiplex PCR, and TCRdb kept only the in-frame ones, dropping some. The sample records about 200,000 clones, approximately 85% being singletons. The sample comprised PBMCs. The receptors come from a woman aged 50 to 60 in good health and CMV-seronegative. Both conserved end residues are part of each CDR3. Each record gives: V gene, CDR3 protein.

V gene: TRBV5-1
CDR3 protein: CASSSPGLAGYNEQFF

V gene: TRBV19
CDR3 protein: CASRWGGRRNTEAFF

V gene: TRBV4-2
CDR3 protein: CASSPPGISANTQYF

V gene: TRBV4-3
CDR3 protein: CASSHLQGASGNTIYF

V gene: TRBV5-1
CDR3 protein: CASRWAAGGTYNEQFF

V gene: TRBV29-1
CDR3 protein: CSAVGPGLAQETQYF

V gene: TRBV15
CDR3 protein: CATSRTSGNTDTQYF

V gene: TRBV11-2
CDR3 protein: CASSFSYEQYF

V gene: TRBV6-6
CDR3 protein: CASSPRTDTQYF

V gene: TRBV6-1
CDR3 protein: CATTTGNEETQYF